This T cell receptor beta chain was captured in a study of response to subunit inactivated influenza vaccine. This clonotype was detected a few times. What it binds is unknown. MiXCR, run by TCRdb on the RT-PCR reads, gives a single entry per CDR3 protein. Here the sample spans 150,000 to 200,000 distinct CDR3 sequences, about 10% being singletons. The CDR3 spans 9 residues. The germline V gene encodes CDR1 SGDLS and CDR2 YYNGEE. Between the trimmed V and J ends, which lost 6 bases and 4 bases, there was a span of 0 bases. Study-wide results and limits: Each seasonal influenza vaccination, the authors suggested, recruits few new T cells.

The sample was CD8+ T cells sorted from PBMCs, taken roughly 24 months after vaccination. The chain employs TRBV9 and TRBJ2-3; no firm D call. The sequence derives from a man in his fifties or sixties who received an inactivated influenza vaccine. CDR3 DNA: TGTGCCAGCACAGATACGCAGTATTTT. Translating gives CASTDTQYF. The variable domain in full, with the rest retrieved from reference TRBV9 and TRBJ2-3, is DSGVTQTPKHLITATGQRVTLRCSPRSGDLSVYWYQQSLDQGLQFLIQYYNGEERAKGNILERFSAQQFPDLHSELNLSSLELGDSALYFCASTDTQYFGPGTRLTVL.